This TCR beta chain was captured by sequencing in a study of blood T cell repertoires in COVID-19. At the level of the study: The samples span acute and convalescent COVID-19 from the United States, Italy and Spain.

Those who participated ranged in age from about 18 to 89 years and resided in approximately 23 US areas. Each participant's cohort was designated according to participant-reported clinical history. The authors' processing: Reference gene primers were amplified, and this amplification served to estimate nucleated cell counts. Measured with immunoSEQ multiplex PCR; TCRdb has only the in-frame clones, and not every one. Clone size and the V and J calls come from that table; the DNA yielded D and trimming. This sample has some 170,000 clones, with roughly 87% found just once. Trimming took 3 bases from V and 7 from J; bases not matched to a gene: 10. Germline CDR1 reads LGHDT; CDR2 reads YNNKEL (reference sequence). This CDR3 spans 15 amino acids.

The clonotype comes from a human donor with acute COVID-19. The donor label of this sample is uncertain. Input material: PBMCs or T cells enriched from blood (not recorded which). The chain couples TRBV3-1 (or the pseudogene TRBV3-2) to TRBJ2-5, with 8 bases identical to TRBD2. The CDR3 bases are TGTGCCAGCAGCCACGGGAGGGGAAAAAGGGGGACCCAGTACTTC. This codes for CASSHGRGKRGTQYF.